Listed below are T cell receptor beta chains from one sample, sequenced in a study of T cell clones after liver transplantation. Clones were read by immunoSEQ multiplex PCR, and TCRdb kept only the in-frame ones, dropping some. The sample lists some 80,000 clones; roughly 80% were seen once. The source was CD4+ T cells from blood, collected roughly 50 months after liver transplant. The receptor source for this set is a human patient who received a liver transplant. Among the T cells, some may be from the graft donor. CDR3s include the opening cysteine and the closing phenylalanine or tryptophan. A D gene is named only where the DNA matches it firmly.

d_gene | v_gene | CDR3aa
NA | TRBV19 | CASRPMWRDQNTEAFF
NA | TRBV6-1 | CASSVPGADYEQYF
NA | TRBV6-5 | CASSHRGAAFF
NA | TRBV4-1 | CASSQAQGLWTQYF
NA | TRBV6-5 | CASSYGSTILNSPLHF
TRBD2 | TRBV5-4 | CASSLSGAQETQYF
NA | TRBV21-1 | CASSKLENGGTLVDTQYF
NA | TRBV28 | CASSLGGEGNQPQHF
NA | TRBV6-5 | CASGRERYNEQFF
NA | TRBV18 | CASSPLQSGRTVTNTEAFF
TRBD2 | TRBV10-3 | CAISGGNQAGGVYNEQFF
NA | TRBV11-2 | CASSLDGPSVAQYF
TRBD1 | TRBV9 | CASSVAGTGWYEQFF
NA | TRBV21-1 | CASNQPQHF
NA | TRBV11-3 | CASLGRRNPPDEQYF
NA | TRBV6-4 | CASSENSRQGAQYF
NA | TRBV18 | CASSPPGQTNYGYTF
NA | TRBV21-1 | CASSPTGPYEQYF
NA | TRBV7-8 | CASSTTGHLFDEQYF
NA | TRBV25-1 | CASSPEAATGILVETQYF
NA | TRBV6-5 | CASRSVQGPDYGYTF
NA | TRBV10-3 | CAISESSVGGRTEAFF
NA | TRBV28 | CASSQQGIWAEAFF
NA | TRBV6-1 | CASSEAFNRRYNEQFF
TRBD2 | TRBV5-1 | CASSLATSGMNNEQFF
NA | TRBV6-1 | CASIVSLGDYGYTF
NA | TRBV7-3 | CASSLFGDQPQHF
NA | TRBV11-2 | CASSLGRSEETQYF
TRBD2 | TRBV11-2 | CASSLFSREINEQFF
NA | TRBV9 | CASSPLGGTEAFF
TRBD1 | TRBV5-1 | CASSLQGGSMNTEAFF
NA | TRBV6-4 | CASTISGPNTGELFF
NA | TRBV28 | CASSSFRGLFYNEQFF
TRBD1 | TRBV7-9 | CASSLVQGEGRGYTF
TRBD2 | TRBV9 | CASSPNSGSGETQYF
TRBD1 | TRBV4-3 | CASSQAGGSGANVLTF
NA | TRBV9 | CASSPRPGEPRHF
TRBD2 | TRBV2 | CASSGGLAGGQVETQYF
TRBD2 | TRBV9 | CASSSLERGVTDTQYF
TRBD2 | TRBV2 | CASRRELSYEQYF
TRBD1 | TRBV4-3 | CASSHPPSNRGNNNSPLHF